One T cell receptor beta chain is described in this entry. The data are from a study of blood T cell repertoires in COVID-19. Study context: Collection of acute and convalescent COVID-19 samples took place in the United States, Italy and Spain.

Sequencing was performed with immunoSEQ multiplex PCR; in TCRdb, only in-frame clones are kept and a portion is missing. The sample yields 150,000 to 250,000 clones, roughly four fifths seen once. The length of the CDR3 is 17 residues. V lost 3 bases and J 0 bases, leaving 12 bases between the germline ends. Germline CDR1 and CDR2: LGHNA and YNFKEQ. This chain joins TRBV4-2 and TRBJ1-6; D ambiguous. The sample was peripheral blood. The receptor was isolated from a human donor with acute or convalescent COVID-19. The donor label of this sample is uncertain. This chain's CDR3 is CASSQRLDVSYNSPLHF. The CDR3 nucleotides are TGTGCCAGCAGCCAGCGACTTGACGTCTCCTATAATTCACCCCTCCACTTT.